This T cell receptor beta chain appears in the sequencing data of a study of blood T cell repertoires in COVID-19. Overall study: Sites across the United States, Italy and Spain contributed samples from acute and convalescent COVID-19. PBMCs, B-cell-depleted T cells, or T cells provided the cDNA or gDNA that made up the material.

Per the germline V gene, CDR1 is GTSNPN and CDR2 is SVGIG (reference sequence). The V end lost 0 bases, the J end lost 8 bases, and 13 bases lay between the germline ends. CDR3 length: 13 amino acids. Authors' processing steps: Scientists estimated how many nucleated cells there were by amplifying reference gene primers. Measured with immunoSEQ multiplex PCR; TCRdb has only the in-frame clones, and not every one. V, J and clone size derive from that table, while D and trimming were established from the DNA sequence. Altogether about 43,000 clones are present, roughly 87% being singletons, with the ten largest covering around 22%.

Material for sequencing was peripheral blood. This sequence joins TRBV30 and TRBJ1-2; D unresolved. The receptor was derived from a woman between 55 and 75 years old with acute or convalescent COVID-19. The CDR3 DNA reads TGTGCCTGGAGTGTACCACCGAGCTACGGCTACACCTTC. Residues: CAWSVPPSYGYTF.